This TCR beta chain comes out of a study of OX40 agonist ivuxolimab in advanced cancers. Study as a whole: Males comprised roughly four fifths of the group, whose mean age was 60 years (range about 23 to 80). Findings of the study overall: Several nonresponders also turned out to have low normalized T-cell clonal expansion.

J was trimmed by 2 bases and V by 1 base; bases with no gene match: 10. Germline values: CDR1 SGHTA, CDR2 FQGNSA. The CDR3 is 18 residues long. Measured with immunoSEQ multiplex PCR; TCRdb has only the in-frame clones, and not every one. The sample consists of 80,000 to 95,000 clones, roughly 80% of them appearing once. This clone appeared a few times. Antigen unknown. Baseline, cycle 4 day 1, and cycle 7 day 1 were the blood sampling points. The chain links TRBV7-2 to TRBJ1-5; 8 positions agree with TRBD1. The sequence derives from an adult with an advanced solid tumor such as melanoma, head and neck, liver or kidney cancer. Sequences were derived from CD4+ or CD8+ T cells sorted from blood, sampled in a trial of the OX40 agonist ivuxolimab. CDR3 sequence (DNA): TGTGCCAGCAGCTTAGTCGGGGCAGGGGGCGCGGGCAATCAGCCCCAGCATTTT. Encoded protein: CASSLVGAGGAGNQPQHF.